Listed below are T cell receptor beta chains from one sample, sequenced in a study of tumor-infiltrating lymphocytes in primary liver carcinoma. TCRdb fed the multiplex PCR reads into MiXCR, producing one record per CDR3 protein. The profile covers some 120,000 distinct CDR3 sequences, with around 60% appearing a single time and around 9.3% taken by the ten largest. Material: liver tumor tissue from sampling region 1. All receptors derive from a woman in her sixties with primary liver carcinoma and hepatitis B virus infection. Both conserved end residues are part of each CDR3. The D gene is left open where the match is weak. Size tells how often a clone was seen (once, few, many) or the class of an expanded clone, and some rows leave it out.

J	D	V	size	CDR3	DNA
TRBJ2-7	NA	TRBV5-4	NA	CASSPGDAGLNEQYF	TGTGCCAGCAGCCCCGGGGATGCGGGATTAAACGAGCAGTACTTC
TRBJ2-3	TRBD2	TRBV11-2	many	CASSSGGLRDTDTQYF	TGTGCCAGCAGCTCGGGAGGGTTAAGGGACACAGATACGCAGTATTTT
TRBJ2-1	TRBD2	TRBV11-2	NA	CASSYWGRAYNGQFF	TGTGCCAGCAGCTACTGGGGGAGGGCCTACAATGGGCAGTTCTTC
TRBJ2-5	NA	TRBV25-1	NA	CASSELTAYQETQYF	TGTGCCAGCAGTGAATTGACCGCGTACCAAGAGACCCAGTACTTC
TRBJ2-1	NA	TRBV11-3	NA	CVSSLDREDEQSF	TGTGTCAGCAGCCTCGACAGGGAGGATGAGCAGTCCTTC
TRBJ2-3	NA	TRBV6-5	NA	CASDSPSITDTQYF	TGTGCCAGCGATTCCCCTTCAATCACAGATACGCAGTATTTT
TRBJ1-1	TRBD1	TRBV28	few	CASSNHRGAFF	TGTGCCAGCAGTAACCACAGGGGAGCTTTCTTT
TRBJ1-1	TRBD1	TRBV12-3/TRBV12-4	NA	CASRPGQASSEAFF	TGTGCCAGCAGACCGGGACAGGCCAGCTCTGAAGCTTTCTTT
TRBJ1-6	TRBD1	TRBV7-9	few	CASSLDRNSPLHF	TGTGCCAGCAGCTTGGACAGGAATTCACCCCTCCACTTT
TRBJ2-5	NA	TRBV29-1	many	CSASEDPAGETQYF	TGCAGCGCCTCCGAGGACCCGGCGGGTGAGACCCAGTACTTC
TRBJ1-5	NA	TRBV12-3/TRBV12-4	NA	CANNFGQGYGNQPQHF	TGTGCCAACAATTTTGGGCAGGGCTATGGCAATCAGCCCCAGCATTTT
TRBJ2-1	TRBD2	TRBV30	many	CAWRGLAGVNEQFF	TGTGCCTGGAGAGGACTAGCGGGAGTCAATGAGCAGTTCTTC
TRBJ1-3	TRBD1	TRBV12-3/TRBV12-4	NA	CASTHRGSGSTIYF	TGTGCCAGCACCCACAGGGGTTCTGGAAGCACCATATATTTT
TRBJ2-6	NA	TRBV18	once	CASFQGVGANVLTF	TGTGCCAGCTTTCAGGGTGTTGGGGCCAACGTCCTGACTTTC
TRBJ2-7	NA	TRBV11-2	many	CASSLEGGPAGEQYF	TGTGCCAGCAGCTTAGAAGGAGGGCCTGCGGGGGAGCAGTACTTC
TRBJ1-1	NA	TRBV6-4	NA	CASSADGRGGTEAFF	TGTGCCAGCAGTGCAGATGGGCGGGGAGGGACTGAAGCTTTCTTT
TRBJ2-3	TRBD2	TRBV4-1	many	CASSQEGPSGSTDTQYF	TGCGCCAGCAGCCAAGAAGGGCCTAGCGGAAGCACAGATACGCAGTATTTT
TRBJ1-3	NA	TRBV4-1	many	CASSATRGNTIYF	TGCGCCAGCAGCGCAACCCGGGGCAACACCATATATTTT
TRBJ1-4	TRBD1	TRBV6-6	many	CASSLAQGGEKLFF	TGTGCCAGCAGTTTGGCACAGGGGGGTGAAAAACTGTTTTTT
TRBJ1-3	TRBD1	TRBV10-3	many	CAITGGSNENTIYF	TGTGCCATCACAGGGGGGAGTAACGAAAACACCATATATTTT
TRBJ2-3	NA	TRBV4-2	many	CASSQDLARGDTQYF	TGTGCCAGCAGCCAAGATTTGGCTCGTGGAGATACGCAGTATTTT
TRBJ2-1	TRBD2	TRBV11-3	NA	CTSSLVGGRAGEQFF	TGTACCAGCAGCTTAGTAGGCGGGAGGGCAGGTGAGCAGTTCTTC
TRBJ2-2	NA	TRBV7-3	few	CASSPSGTHNTGELFF	TGTGCCAGCAGCCCATCCGGGACTCATAACACCGGGGAGCTGTTTTTT
TRBJ2-1	TRBD2	TRBV12-3/TRBV12-4	many	CASTDQRESNEQFF	TGTGCCAGCACCGATCAGCGGGAGAGCAATGAGCAGTTCTTC
TRBJ1-1	TRBD1	TRBV19	few	CASSDRANTEAFF	TGTGCCAGTAGTGACAGGGCGAACACTGAAGCTTTCTTT
TRBJ2-3	TRBD2	TRBV6-6	many	CASSYSATSGSGTDTQYF	TGTGCCAGCAGTTACTCGGCTACTAGCGGGAGTGGCACAGATACGCAGTATTTT
TRBJ2-3	NA	TRBV5-6	NA	CASSLSGDTQYF	TGTGCCAGCAGCTTGTCTGGGGATACGCAGTATTTT
TRBJ2-1	TRBD2	TRBV29-1	many	CSVEDSGRIEQFF	TGCAGCGTTGAAGATAGCGGGAGGATTGAGCAGTTCTTC
TRBJ2-3	TRBD2	TRBV4-1	NA	CASNTIRLSGRAQDTQYF	TGCGCCAGCAACACCATCCGGCTAAGCGGGAGGGCCCAAGATACGCAGTATTTT
TRBJ1-4	NA	TRBV6-5	NA	CANSRGTTNEKPFF	TGTGCCAACAGCAGGGGAACAACTAATGAAAAACCATTTTTT
TRBJ2-1	NA	TRBV6-6	NA	CANSYVQVTEQFF	TGTGCCAACAGTTACGTTCAGGTCACTGAGCAGTTCTTC
TRBJ2-1	NA	TRBV12-3/TRBV12-4	many	CASSKPGSYNEQFF	TGTGCCAGCAGTAAACCAGGCAGCTACAATGAGCAGTTCTTC
TRBJ2-7	NA	TRBV5-1	few	CASSLGYRDYEQYF	TGCGCCAGCAGCTTAGGGTACAGGGACTACGAGCAGTACTTC
TRBJ2-7	TRBD2	TRBV18	NA	CASSLSGRPSYEQYF	TGTGCCAGCTCACTCTCCGGGAGGCCCTCCTACGAGCAGTACTTC
TRBJ1-1	TRBD1	TRBV6-1	once	CAICEYQGGTEAFF	TGTGCCATCTGTGAATACCAGGGGGGCACTGAAGCTTTCTTT
TRBJ1-3	NA	TRBV28	once	CASSMFWVGNTIYF	TGTGCCAGCAGCATGTTTTGGGTTGGAAACACCATATATTTT
TRBJ2-5	TRBD1	TRBV29-1	NA	CNVSTGTGETQYF	TGCAACGTTTCGACAGGGACCGGAGAGACCCAGTACTTC
TRBJ2-7	NA	TRBV6-2/TRBV6-3	NA	CARSYNRDYEQYF	TGTGCCAGGAGTTACAACAGGGATTACGAACAGTACTTC
TRBJ1-1	TRBD1	TRBV7-9	NA	CTSSPRTGNTEVFF	TGTACCAGCAGCCCCCGGACAGGGAACACTGAAGTTTTCTTT
TRBJ2-1	TRBD2	TRBV11-2	NA	CASNGGSDYPRNEQFF	TGTGCCAGCAACGGGGGGAGCGACTACCCCCGGAATGAGCAGTTTTTC
TRBJ2-7	NA	TRBV5-1	NA	CASSISIGVPTYEQYF	TGCGCCAGCAGCATCAGCATCGGGGTACCAACCTACGAGCAGTACTTC
TRBJ1-1	NA	TRBV4-2	many	CASSLSRGDPTEAFF	TGTGCCAGCAGCCTGTCAAGGGGGGATCCCACTGAAGCTTTCTTT
TRBJ2-7	TRBD2	TRBV11-3	medium-sized	CASSLEASGTPGTYEQYF	TGTGCCAGCAGCTTAGAGGCTAGCGGAACCCCTGGGACCTACGAGCAGTACTTC
TRBJ2-3	NA	TRBV7-9	NA	CASSSRRLEDTQYF	TGTGCCAGCAGCTCCCGAAGGTTAGAGGATACGCAGTATTTT
TRBJ1-1	TRBD1	TRBV11-2	many	CASSARTGRTEAFF	TGTGCCAGCAGCGCGCGGACAGGGCGGACTGAAGCTTTCTTT
TRBJ2-3	TRBD2	TRBV13	few	CASSNSGSIGTQYF	TGTGCCAGCAGCAATAGCGGGAGTATTGGTACGCAGTATTTT
TRBJ2-1	TRBD2	TRBV5-1	few	CASSSLAGGQDNEQFF	TGCGCCAGCAGCTCCTTAGCGGGAGGGCAGGACAATGAGCAGTTCTTC
TRBJ2-7	NA	TRBV4-1	NA	CASSHEGSRSYEQYF	TGCGCCAGCAGCCATGAGGGGAGCCGCTCCTACGAGCAGTACTTC
TRBJ2-3	NA	TRBV20-1	NA	CSARDAQRDTDTQYF	TGCAGTGCTAGAGATGCCCAGCGTGACACAGATACGCAGTATTTT
TRBJ1-4	NA	TRBV7-9	few	CASSPSRTGWEEKLFF	TGTGCCAGCAGCCCCAGTCGGACGGGTTGGGAAGAAAAACTGTTTTTT
TRBJ2-7	NA	TRBV11-2	NA	CASSTRAGHEYEQYF	TGTGCCAGCAGCACCCGGGCGGGACATGAGTACGAGCAATACTTC
TRBJ1-3	NA	TRBV6-5	NA	CASRTRRGGNTIYF	TGTGCCAGCAGAACCCGAAGAGGGGGAAACACAATATATTTT
TRBJ2-7	NA	TRBV15	once	CATRPSPSSSYEQYF	TGTGCCACCCGCCCTAGCCCTTCGAGCTCCTACGAGCAGTACTTC
TRBJ2-3	TRBD2	TRBV11-2	many	CASSLLPGGRGDTQYF	TGTGCCAGCAGCTTATTACCCGGCGGGAGGGGGGATACGCAGTATTTT